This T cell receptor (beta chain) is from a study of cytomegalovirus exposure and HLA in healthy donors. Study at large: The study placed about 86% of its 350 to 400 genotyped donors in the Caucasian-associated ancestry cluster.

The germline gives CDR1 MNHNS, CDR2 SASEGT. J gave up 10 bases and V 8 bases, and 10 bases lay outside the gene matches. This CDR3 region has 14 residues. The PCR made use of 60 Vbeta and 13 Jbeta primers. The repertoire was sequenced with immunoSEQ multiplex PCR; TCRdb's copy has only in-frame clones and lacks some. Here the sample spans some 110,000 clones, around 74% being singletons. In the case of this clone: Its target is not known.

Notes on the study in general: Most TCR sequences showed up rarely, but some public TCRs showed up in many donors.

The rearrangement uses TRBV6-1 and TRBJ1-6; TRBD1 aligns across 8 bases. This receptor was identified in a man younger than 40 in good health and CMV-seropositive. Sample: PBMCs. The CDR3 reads CASQQGTGGSPLHF. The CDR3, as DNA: TGTGCCAGCCAACAAGGGACAGGAGGCTCACCCCTCCACTTT.